This entry lists 15 T cell receptor beta chains sequenced from one sample in a study of T cells in Graves' hyperthyroidism and ophthalmopathy. It was RNA transcripts that yielded the amplified TCR beta CDR3 regions. First-round RT-PCR targeting the TCR CDR3 was performed with the HTBI primer set. Using its own MiXCR run on the multiplex PCR reads, TCRdb lists one record per CDR3 protein. In the table there are around 350,000 distinct CDR3 sequences, about a fifth of which are singletons. Source material: blood. The receptor set was obtained from a woman between 18 and 29 years old with Graves' hyperthyroidism.

This clonotype was seen at least ten times. The CDR3 nucleotides read TGTGCCAGCAGTTGCCCTTGGTGGCGTAACACCGGGGAGCTGTTTTTT. Its translation: CASSCPWWRNTGELFF. This chain links TRBV28 with TRBJ2-2; no definite D call. Trimming took off 4 bases at V and 2 bases at J, with 14 bases between the two ends. Per the germline V gene, CDR1 is MDHEN and CDR2 is SYDVKM. The CDR3 extends over 16 amino acids.

This clonotype appeared many times. The chain links TRBV19 to TRBJ1-2, with 9 bases fitting TRBD1. The CDR3 sequence is 16 residues long. V gave up 9 bases and J gave up 7 bases; unmatched junction bases: 18. From germline, CDR1 is LNHDA and CDR2 SQIVND (reference sequence). The CDR3 loop is CASYKETGGRDFGYTF. The DNA for the CDR3 is TGTGCCAGCTATAAAGAAACAGGGGGCAGGGACTTTGGCTACACCTTC. Drawing the rest from reference TRBV19 and TRBJ1-2, the complete variable domain is DGGITQSPKYLFRKEGQNVTLSCEQNLNHDAMYWYRQDPGQGLRLIYYSQIVNDFQKGDIAEGYSVSREKKESFPLTVTSAQKNPTAFYLCASYKETGGRDFGYTFGSGTRLTVV.

Worth noting for this clonotype: A read error may explain this, as a much larger clone is one base away. This chain links TRBV12-3 or TRBV12-4 with TRBJ1-1, with TRBD1 identical over 10 bases. This CDR3 contains 13 residues. The CDR3 loop is CASSATGGSVACF. In DNA form, the CDR3 reads TGTGCCAGCAGTGCGACAGGGGGCTCTGTGGCTTGCTTT.

This clonotype has only a few counts. The rearrangement uses TRBV11-1 and TRBJ1-2, with TRBD1 identical over 9 bases. The germline V gene has CDR1 SGHAT and CDR2 FQDESV (reference sequence). V dropped 5 bases and J dropped 6; count of bases not matched to a gene: 19. This CDR3 spans 18 amino acids. CDR3 in amino acids: CASSRSGLAGTGFHGYTF. For the CDR3, the DNA is TGTGCCAGCAGCCGGAGCGGGCTAGCCGGGACAGGGTTTCATGGCTACACCTTC. Full variable domain (outside the CDR3, taken from reference TRBV11-1 and TRBJ1-2): EAEVAQSPRYKITEKSQAVAFWCDPISGHATLYWYRQILGQGPELLVQFQDESVVDDSQLPKDRFSAERLKGVDSTLKIQPAELGDSAMYLCASSRSGLAGTGFHGYTFGSGTRLTVV.

This clonotype was counted ten times or more. The chain uses TRBV29-1 and TRBJ1-1; TRBD1 agrees at 9 bases. The length of the CDR3 is 14 residues. In germline, CDR1 is SQVTM, CDR2 ANQGSEA. The V segment lost 4 bases and the J segment 5 bases; nucleotides outside the gene matches: 8. CDR3 nucleotides: TGCAGCGTTGGCCTGGGACAGGGAGAAACTGAAGCTTTCTTT. Translation: CSVGLGQGETEAFF. Complete variable domain (other parts from reference TRBV29-1 and TRBJ1-1): SAVISQKPSRDICQRGTSLTIQCQVDSQVTMMFWYRQQPGQSLTLIATANQGSEATYESGFVIDKFPISRPNLTFSTLTVSNMSPEDSSIYLCSVGLGQGETEAFFGQGTRLTVV.

This clonotype was picked up a small number of times. The J gene is TRBJ2-7, the V gene TRBV11-1; D assignment may be TRBD1 or TRBD2 (6 bases each). This CDR3 spans 14 amino acids. Germline values: CDR1 SGHAT, CDR2 FQDESV (reference sequence). V lost 5 bases to trimming and J lost 6 bases, with 17 bases between them. CDR3 sequence reads: CASSPPGGLAEQYF. In nucleotides, the CDR3 is TGTGCCAGCAGCCCCCCCGGGGGCCTGGCCGAGCAGTACTTC. The entire variable domain, with the rest obtained from reference TRBV11-1 and TRBJ2-7, is as follows: EAEVAQSPRYKITEKSQAVAFWCDPISGHATLYWYRQILGQGPELLVQFQDESVVDDSQLPKDRFSAERLKGVDSTLKIQPAELGDSAMYLCASSPPGGLAEQYFGPGTRLTVT.

This clonotype has at least ten counts. V gene TRBV4-1 combines with J gene TRBJ2-7, with TRBD2 matching over 8 bases. Germline CDR1 MGHRA, CDR2 YSYEKL. After removal of 4 bases from V and 2 bases from J, the junction contained 10 bases not matched to a gene. This CDR3 is 16 amino acids long. In nucleotides, the CDR3 is TGCGCCAGCAGCCGGGGTGGGCGGGGGGACACCTACGAGCAGTACTTC. Its translation is CASSRGGRGDTYEQYF.

This clonotype was detected ten times or more. V usage is TRBV6-5 and J usage is TRBJ1-2; 7 bases align to TRBD1. The CDR3 loop spans 12 amino acids. Germline V gene sequence: CDR1 MNHEY, CDR2 SVGAGI. The V segment lost 6 bases and the J segment 4 bases; nucleotides outside the gene matches: 2. CDR3 DNA sequence: TGTGCCAGCAGGGGACAGCCCTATGGCTACACCTTC. Its protein is CASRGQPYGYTF.

This clonotype was seen ten or more times. The CDR3 DNA sequence: TGCAGTGCCACAGGGGGGACCGCGTATGTGGAGACCCAGTACTTC. As protein: CSATGGTAYVETQYF. The chain links TRBV20-1 to TRBJ2-5; 8 bases line up with TRBD1. V was clipped by 6 bases and J by 5 bases; unmatched bases: 14. The CDR3 totals 15 residues. The germline gives CDR1 DFQATT, CDR2 SNEGSKA (reference sequence).

The rearrangement joins TRBV6-1 to TRBJ1-1; 10 bases are a match to TRBD1. CDR1 is MNHNS and CDR2 is SASEGT in the germline V gene. The trim removed 3 bases at V and 6 bases at J, leaving 10 bases unmatched. This CDR3 has 16 amino acids. This chain's CDR3 is CASSETGGTGIAEAFF. The CDR3, as DNA: TGTGCCAGCAGTGAGACAGGGGGCACAGGTATCGCTGAAGCTTTCTTT.

The chain combines TRBV6-2 or TRBV6-3 with TRBJ1-5, with D perhaps TRBD1 (5 bases). V was clipped by 1 base and J by 2 bases, with 9 bases between them. This CDR3 spans 15 amino acids. CDR1 is MNHEY, CDR2 SVGEGT, per germline. The CDR3 coding sequence is TGTGCCAGCAGTTACTGGGGGACGGGCAATCAGCCCCAGCATTTT. Encoded protein: CASSYWGTGNQPQHF.

This clonotype has ten or more counts. The rearrangement links TRBV10-1 to TRBJ1-2, with TRBD1 as a possible D gene (5 bases). The CDR3 runs to 16 residues. Germline assignment: CDR1 WNHNN and CDR2 SYGVQD (reference sequence). V lost 3 bases to trimming and J lost 5 bases, with 19 bases between them. CDR3 sequence (DNA): TGCGCCAGCAGTGAACTCTTACCGGGACCCCCGTATGGCTACACCTTC. It encodes CASSELLPGPPYGYTF.

This clonotype was counted ten times or more. V usage is TRBV12-3 or TRBV12-4 and J usage is TRBJ1-1; no firm D call. The CDR3 spans 13 residues. V lost 1 base, J lost 12 bases, and 15 bases lay in between. This chain's CDR3 is CASSLGTTAAPFF. CDR3 bases: TGTGCCAGCAGTTTAGGGACCACCGCGGCTCCTTTCTTT.

The CDR3 spells CSVRLAARETQYF. In DNA, the CDR3 is TGCAGCGTTCGACTAGCTGCGAGAGAGACCCAGTACTTC. The chain joins TRBV29-1 to TRBJ2-5; 7 bases map to TRBD2. V was pared by 5 bases and J by 4 bases, with 7 bases of the junction left unmatched. The germline V gene encodes CDR1 SQVTM and CDR2 ANQGSEA. The CDR3 contains 13 residues.

This clonotype was counted many times. The gene calls are TRBV20-1 and TRBJ2-7, with a tentative D call TRBD1 (6 bases). The CDR3 sequence is 15 residues long. V dropped 2 bases and J dropped 2 bases, with 16 bases sitting between them. Germline CDR1 DFQATT, CDR2 SNEGSKA (reference sequence). The CDR3 region has the DNA TGCAGTGCTAGAAAGCCTGACAGGAACCCCTACGAGCAGTACTTC. Protein product: CSARKPDRNPYEQYF.